These T cell receptor beta chains were read from a single sample in a study of blood T cell repertoires in COVID-19. The data were produced by immunoSEQ multiplex PCR, yet TCRdb's version contains in-frame clones alone and is incomplete. This table holds 250,000 to 300,000 clones, around nine tenths found once. The source material was peripheral blood. Receptors originate from a woman in her twenties or thirties with COVID-19, enrolled during active disease. The CDR3 runs from the conserved cysteine through the conserved F or W. A D gene is named only where the DNA matches it firmly. Clone size appears in some rows only: once, few, many, or a class for an expanded clone.

d_call: TRBD2
j_call: TRBJ2-3
clone_size: -
v_call: TRBV7-2
cdr3_aa: CASSGTSGRLTDTQYF
cdr3_nt: TGTGCCAGCAGCGGGACTAGCGGGCGGCTCACAGATACGCAGTATTTT

d_call: TRBD1
j_call: TRBJ2-7
clone_size: -
v_call: TRBV6-4
cdr3_aa: CASSPRQGAYEQYF
cdr3_nt: TGTGCCAGCAGTCCAAGACAGGGGGCCTACGAGCAGTACTTC

d_call: TRBD2
j_call: TRBJ2-7
clone_size: few
v_call: TRBV4-2
cdr3_aa: CASSPGAGVGSYEQYF
cdr3_nt: TGTGCCAGCAGCCCGGGAGCGGGAGTAGGTTCCTACGAGCAGTACTTC

d_call: TRBD1
j_call: TRBJ2-5
clone_size: -
v_call: TRBV24-1
cdr3_aa: CATSEDRGTQETQYF
cdr3_nt: TGTGCCACCAGTGAGGACAGGGGCACCCAAGAGACCCAGTACTTC

d_call: -
j_call: TRBJ2-6
clone_size: once
v_call: TRBV6-5
cdr3_aa: CASMGQITGANVLTF
cdr3_nt: TGTGCCAGCATGGGACAAATCACTGGGGCCAACGTCCTGACTTTC

d_call: -
j_call: TRBJ1-2
clone_size: -
v_call: TRBV4-2
cdr3_aa: CASSQDDRYGYTF
cdr3_nt: TGTGCCAGCAGCCAAGATGACAGATATGGCTACACCTTC

d_call: TRBD1
j_call: TRBJ1-2
clone_size: -
v_call: TRBV2
cdr3_aa: CASSEGRGNYGYTF
cdr3_nt: TGTGCCAGCAGTGAAGGCAGGGGGAACTATGGCTACACCTTC

d_call: -
j_call: TRBJ1-5
clone_size: -
v_call: TRBV2
cdr3_aa: CASSTYSNQPQHF
cdr3_nt: TGTGCCAGCAGCACCTATAGCAATCAGCCCCAGCATTTT

d_call: -
j_call: TRBJ2-7
clone_size: once
v_call: TRBV24-1
cdr3_aa: CATSDSGGWKEQYF
cdr3_nt: TGTGCCACCAGTGATTCTGGGGGGTGGAAAGAGCAGTACTTC

d_call: -
j_call: TRBJ2-5
clone_size: -
v_call: TRBV7-2
cdr3_aa: CASSLTSKTQYF
cdr3_nt: TGTGCCAGCAGCCTCACGAGTAAGACCCAGTACTTC

d_call: -
j_call: TRBJ1-1
clone_size: -
v_call: TRBV28
cdr3_aa: CASSFRGYTEAFF
cdr3_nt: TGTGCCAGCAGTTTCCGGGGGTACACTGAAGCTTTCTTT

d_call: TRBD1
j_call: TRBJ2-7
clone_size: -
v_call: TRBV5-1
cdr3_aa: CASSSRGRDSSYEQYF
cdr3_nt: TGCGCCAGCAGTTCCAGGGGGCGGGATAGCTCCTACGAGCAGTACTTC

d_call: -
j_call: TRBJ1-2
clone_size: -
v_call: TRBV6-5
cdr3_aa: CASTSTRDGYGYTF
cdr3_nt: TGTGCCAGCACCTCGACACGGGATGGCTATGGCTACACCTTC

d_call: TRBD2
j_call: TRBJ2-7
clone_size: -
v_call: TRBV18
cdr3_aa: CASSPPPSGGSSYEQYF
cdr3_nt: TGTGCCAGCTCACCACCTCCTAGCGGGGGGAGCTCCTACGAGCAGTACTTC

d_call: -
j_call: TRBJ1-4
clone_size: once
v_call: TRBV28
cdr3_aa: CASLYGGGNEKLFF
cdr3_nt: TGTGCCAGCCTGTACGGGGGTGGTAATGAAAAACTGTTTTTT

d_call: TRBD1
j_call: TRBJ2-2
clone_size: -
v_call: TRBV19
cdr3_aa: CASSRQGADTGELFF
cdr3_nt: TGTGCCAGTAGTAGACAGGGGGCCGACACCGGGGAGCTGTTTTTT

d_call: -
j_call: TRBJ2-6
clone_size: -
v_call: TRBV28
cdr3_aa: CASSRPYQGSGANVLTF
cdr3_nt: TGTGCCAGCAGCCGACCCTATCAGGGCTCTGGGGCCAACGTCCTGACTTTC

d_call: TRBD1
j_call: TRBJ1-5
clone_size: -
v_call: TRBV28
cdr3_aa: CASSLPRRGRDQPQHF
cdr3_nt: TGTGCCAGCAGTTTGCCTAGGAGGGGGCGGGATCAGCCCCAGCATTTT

d_call: TRBD1
j_call: TRBJ1-2
clone_size: -
v_call: TRBV6-5
cdr3_aa: CASKGQLDYGYTF
cdr3_nt: TGTGCCAGCAAGGGACAGCTTGACTATGGCTACACCTTC

d_call: -
j_call: TRBJ2-7
clone_size: -
v_call: TRBV9
cdr3_aa: CASSVSGERVEQYF
cdr3_nt: TGTGCCAGCAGCGTGTCCGGGGAAAGGGTCGAGCAGTACTTC

d_call: -
j_call: TRBJ1-1
clone_size: -
v_call: TRBV15
cdr3_aa: CATSRDRGDTEAFF
cdr3_nt: TGTGCCACCAGCAGAGACAGGGGTGACACTGAAGCTTTCTTT

d_call: -
j_call: TRBJ2-7
clone_size: once
v_call: TRBV7-2
cdr3_aa: CASSLAGGSYEQYF
cdr3_nt: TGTGCCAGCAGCTTAGCGGGGGGCTCCTACGAGCAGTACTTC

d_call: TRBD2
j_call: TRBJ2-2
clone_size: -
v_call: TRBV9
cdr3_aa: CASSVLGGKSGELFF
cdr3_nt: TGTGCCAGCAGCGTACTCGGGGGGAAAAGCGGGGAGCTGTTTTTT

d_call: -
j_call: TRBJ2-7
clone_size: -
v_call: TRBV2
cdr3_aa: CASSDPRRSYEQYF
cdr3_nt: TGTGCCAGCAGTGATCCTCGACGGAGTTACGAGCAGTACTTC

d_call: TRBD1
j_call: TRBJ1-1
clone_size: -
v_call: TRBV5-1
cdr3_aa: CASSAGTGRDTEAFF
cdr3_nt: TGCGCCAGCAGCGCCGGGACAGGGCGGGACACTGAAGCTTTCTTT

d_call: -
j_call: TRBJ2-7
clone_size: -
v_call: TRBV27
cdr3_aa: CASSLFRGGRTSEQYF
cdr3_nt: TGTGCCAGCAGTTTATTCAGAGGCGGGCGTACCTCCGAGCAGTACTTC

d_call: -
j_call: TRBJ2-1
clone_size: -
v_call: TRBV28
cdr3_aa: CASSSGYYNEQFF
cdr3_nt: TGTGCCAGCAGTTCAGGGTACTACAATGAGCAGTTCTTC

d_call: TRBD2
j_call: TRBJ2-7
clone_size: few
v_call: TRBV5-6
cdr3_aa: CASSSTSGYSYEQYF
cdr3_nt: TGTGCCAGCAGCTCAACTAGCGGGTACTCCTACGAGCAGTACTTC

d_call: -
j_call: TRBJ2-3
clone_size: once
v_call: TRBV7-3
cdr3_aa: CASSQGFKDTQYF
cdr3_nt: TGTGCCAGCAGCCAGGGGTTTAAAGATACGCAGTATTTT

d_call: -
j_call: TRBJ2-7
clone_size: few
v_call: TRBV15
cdr3_aa: CATSRQGSSYEQYF
cdr3_nt: TGTGCCACCAGCAGACAGGGGAGCTCCTACGAGCAGTACTTC

d_call: -
j_call: TRBJ2-7
clone_size: -
v_call: TRBV7-9
cdr3_aa: CASSLAAGVLYEQYF
cdr3_nt: TGTGCCAGCAGCTTAGCGGCAGGGGTACTCTACGAGCAGTACTTC

d_call: -
j_call: TRBJ1-1
clone_size: -
v_call: TRBV2
cdr3_aa: CASILNLLFGGLGEAFF
cdr3_nt: TGTGCCAGCATCCTAAACCTTCTTTTTGGGGGCCTCGGTGAAGCTTTCTTT

d_call: TRBD2
j_call: TRBJ2-3
clone_size: -
v_call: TRBV4-3
cdr3_aa: CASSPGTSGPTDTQYF
cdr3_nt: TGCGCCAGCAGTCCCGGGACTAGCGGGCCCACAGATACGCAGTATTTT

d_call: -
j_call: TRBJ1-2
clone_size: -
v_call: TRBV11-2
cdr3_aa: CASGSRQLNYGYTF
cdr3_nt: TGTGCCAGCGGAAGTCGACAGCTTAACTATGGCTACACCTTC

d_call: TRBD2
j_call: TRBJ2-7
clone_size: -
v_call: TRBV10-1
cdr3_aa: CASSEGTSGFNEQYF
cdr3_nt: TGCGCCAGCAGTGAGGGGACTAGCGGTTTCAACGAGCAGTACTTC

d_call: -
j_call: TRBJ2-5
clone_size: few
v_call: TRBV5-6
cdr3_aa: CASSLGTGTAQETQYF
cdr3_nt: TGTGCCAGCAGCTTGGGCACAGGGACCGCCCAAGAGACCCAGTACTTC

d_call: -
j_call: TRBJ2-1
clone_size: -
v_call: TRBV9
cdr3_aa: CASSVGGDEQFF
cdr3_nt: TGTGCCAGCAGCGTAGGGGGAGACGAGCAGTTCTTC

d_call: -
j_call: TRBJ2-2
clone_size: -
v_call: TRBV5-1
cdr3_aa: CASSLYPTEATGELFF
cdr3_nt: TGCGCCAGCAGCTTGTATCCGACAGAAGCCACCGGGGAGCTGTTTTTT

d_call: TRBD2
j_call: TRBJ2-7
clone_size: few
v_call: TRBV7-9
cdr3_aa: CASSLGLAGEYEQYF
cdr3_nt: TGTGCCAGCAGCCTGGGACTAGCGGGAGAGTACGAGCAGTACTTC

d_call: TRBD1
j_call: TRBJ2-2
clone_size: -
v_call: TRBV29-1
cdr3_aa: CSGDRGRTGELFF
cdr3_nt: TGCAGCGGGGACAGAGGGCGCACCGGGGAGCTGTTTTTT

d_call: -
j_call: TRBJ1-6
clone_size: -
v_call: TRBV5-6
cdr3_aa: CASSYLLQGSYNSPLHF
cdr3_nt: TGTGCCAGCAGCTATCTACTACAGGGTTCCTATAATTCACCCCTCCACTTT

d_call: TRBD2
j_call: TRBJ2-3
clone_size: once
v_call: TRBV6-6
cdr3_aa: CATAWGGSLTDTQYF
cdr3_nt: TGTGCCACGGCGTGGGGCGGGAGCTTGACAGATACGCAGTATTTT